These T cell receptor beta chains were read from a single sample in a study of control samples from healthy donors and cancer patients. Produced via immunoSEQ multiplex PCR; TCRdb's table is partial and in-frame only. The table lists around 150,000 clones, approximately 93% of them singletons. Sequenced: blood. These receptors all come from a woman between 40 and 50 years old in good health. CDR3s include the opening cysteine and the closing phenylalanine or tryptophan. D genes are given only for firm matches. The size field is filled for only some rows; it gives once, few, many or a size class.

.	.	TRBV7-8	TRBJ1-5	TGTGCCAGCAGCTTAGGTGAGAGACCGCGCAATCAGCCCCAGCATTTT	CASSLGERPRNQPQHF
once	.	TRBV19	TRBJ1-1	TGTGCCAGTAGTATAGTAGGGGCCCGCACTGAAGCTTTCTTT	CASSIVGARTEAFF
once	.	TRBV21-1	TRBJ2-5	.	CASSLVGRGIPPRETQYF
once	.	TRBV7-8	TRBJ1-6	TGTGCCAGCAGCTTAGCGTCAGGCCGGGGGTATAATTCACCCCTCCACTTT	CASSLASGRGYNSPLHF
.	TRBD1	TRBV25-1	TRBJ1-2	TGTGCCAGCAGTGATCCCAACAGGGGCGGCTACACCTTC	CASSDPNRGGYTF
.	.	TRBV2	TRBJ2-1	TGTGCCAGCCTGGACACTTACAATGAGCAGTTCTTC	CASLDTYNEQFF
.	TRBD1	TRBV27	TRBJ2-7	TGTGCCAGCAGTTCCCCTGGGACAGGGGGAACCTACGAGCAGTACTTC	CASSSPGTGGTYEQYF
.	.	TRBV5-1	TRBJ2-5	TGCGCCAGCAGCTTGGCCATAGGGACCGGACAAGAGACCCAGTACTTC	CASSLAIGTGQETQYF
.	.	TRBV5-5	TRBJ1-1	TGTGCCAGCAGCTTGGTGGGGTTGTCGGGCACTGAAGCTTTCTTT	CASSLVGLSGTEAFF
.	.	TRBV5-4	TRBJ2-3	TGTGCCAGCAGCTTTGACTGGGGTGGCACAGATACGCAGTATTTT	CASSFDWGGTDTQYF
.	.	TRBV11-2	TRBJ1-1	TGTGCCAGCAGCCCCGGATGGGGTGTCGGTACTGAAGCTTTCTTT	CASSPGWGVGTEAFF
once	.	TRBV9	TRBJ1-1	TGTGCCAGCAGCGTAGCTTCGGCATGGTCGAACACTGAAGCTTTCTTT	CASSVASAWSNTEAFF
.	.	TRBV4-1	TRBJ1-2	TGCGCCAGCAGCCAAGAGCTCGGAAACTATGGCTACACCTTC	CASSQELGNYGYTF
.	.	TRBV9	TRBJ2-1	TGTGCCAGCAGCCCCAAGGGTCGACCGCGTAGCGATGAGCAGTTCTTC	CASSPKGRPRSDEQFF
.	TRBD2	TRBV5-1	TRBJ2-1	TGCGCCAGCAGCCCCGATCTAGCGGACTCCTACAATGAGCAGTTCTTC	CASSPDLADSYNEQFF
once	.	TRBV19	TRBJ2-7	TGTGCCAGTAGTATAGGTCCGCCGGGCGAGCAGTACTTC	CASSIGPPGEQYF
.	.	TRBV4-3	TRBJ2-3	TGCGCCAGCAGCCAAGAAGCAGGTCCAGATACGCAGTATTTT	CASSQEAGPDTQYF
.	TRBD1	TRBV6-5	TRBJ2-7	TGTGCCAGCAGACAGGGGAGCTCCTACGAGCAGTACTTC	CASRQGSSYEQYF
.	.	TRBV3-1/TRBV3-2	TRBJ2-3	TGTGCCAGCAGCCTCACAGATACGCAGTATTTT	CASSLTDTQYF
.	.	TRBV5-6	TRBJ2-5	TGTGCCAGCAGCTTGCAACTAGACCCGGAGACCCAGTACTTC	CASSLQLDPETQYF
.	.	TRBV11-2	TRBJ1-4	TGTGCCAGCAGCTTCTCGCGCGCGGTAGGAGAAAAACTGTTTTTT	CASSFSRAVGEKLFF
.	.	TRBV9	TRBJ1-1	TGTGCCAGCAGCGTTTTAGGGACCACTGAAGCTTTCTTT	CASSVLGTTEAFF
.	TRBD1	TRBV27	TRBJ2-2	TGTGCCACCTCCCTGGACAGGGTCAGCACCGGGGAGCTGTTTTTT	CATSLDRVSTGELFF
.	.	TRBV21-1	TRBJ1-5	TGTGCCAGCAGCAAAGAGGGAAGGAATCAGCCCCAGCATTTT	CASSKEGRNQPQHF
.	.	TRBV6-5	TRBJ1-1	TGTGCCAGCAGTTACTCCGGCAGAGAAGCTTTCTTT	CASSYSGREAFF
once	.	TRBV7-9	TRBJ1-1	TGTGCCAGCAGCTCCCGGAGATTCACTGAAGCTTTCTTT	CASSSRRFTEAFF
once	.	TRBV6-2/TRBV6-3	TRBJ1-1	TGTGCCAGCAGTAATCCCAGGGCCGACACTGAAGCTTTCTTT	CASSNPRADTEAFF
once	TRBD1	TRBV7-8	TRBJ1-6	TGTGCCAGCAGCCCTAAAAGACAGGGTGCGGATTCACCCCTCCACTTT	CASSPKRQGADSPLHF
.	.	TRBV7-2	TRBJ1-6	TGTGCCAGCAGCCCGCGGAGTCCTTCACCCCTCCACTTT	CASSPRSPSPLHF
few	.	TRBV29-1	TRBJ2-7	TGCAGCGTTGGTGACGGGAGTCACTACGAGCAGTACTTC	CSVGDGSHYEQYF
.	.	TRBV6-5	TRBJ1-4	TGTGCCAGCAGCGGGTATGGGGAAAAACTGTTTTTT	CASSGYGEKLFF
.	.	TRBV4-1	TRBJ1-2	TGCGCCAGCAGCCAAGGGTGGGGAAGAAACTATGGCTACACCTTC	CASSQGWGRNYGYTF
.	.	TRBV19	TRBJ1-2	TGTGCCAGTAGTATAGGCCCGGACAGACCTAACTATGGCTACACCTTC	CASSIGPDRPNYGYTF
.	.	TRBV5-6	TRBJ2-3	TGTGCCAGCAGCTTCGATACCACAGATACGCAGTATTTT	CASSFDTTDTQYF
.	.	TRBV7-2	TRBJ1-3	TGTGCCAGCAGCTTAGTGGGAACAGGGACCGGAAACACCATATATTTT	CASSLVGTGTGNTIYF
.	.	TRBV7-2	TRBJ1-5	TGTGCCAGCAGCCCCGGGGGGATCCTCAATCAGCCCCAGCATTTT	CASSPGGILNQPQHF
.	TRBD2	TRBV5-1	TRBJ2-1	TGCGCCAGCAGCCCGCGACTAGCGGGTAACTCCTACAATGAGCAGTTCTTC	CASSPRLAGNSYNEQFF
.	.	TRBV10-3	TRBJ2-5	TGTGCCATCAGTGAGTCCCGGTCCCAAGAGACCCAGTACTTC	CAISESRSQETQYF
.	.	TRBV6-5	TRBJ1-1	TGTGCCAGCAGTTACTCCGGTGAAGCTTTCTTT	CASSYSGEAFF
.	.	TRBV19	TRBJ1-1	TGTGCCAGTACCCGACGAACGACCCTTTTCAACACTGAAGCTTTCTTT	CASTRRTTLFNTEAFF
.	TRBD1	TRBV7-3	TRBJ2-1	TGTGCCAGCAGACAAACAGGGGTGAGTGAGCAGTTCTTC	CASRQTGVSEQFF
.	.	TRBV7-2	TRBJ2-1	TGTGCCAGCGGGAGTTCTAATTACAATGAGCAGTTCTTC	CASGSSNYNEQFF
once	.	TRBV10-3	TRBJ2-5	TGTGCCATCAGTGAAGGATTCGAGACCCAGTACTTC	CAISEGFETQYF
.	.	TRBV4-1	TRBJ2-1	TGCGCCAGCAGCCAAGAGGCGGGAGAGCAGTTCTTC	CASSQEAGEQFF
.	TRBD1	TRBV4-2	TRBJ1-2	TGTGCCAGCAGCCAAGATACGGCTCGGGACAGGGGTAACTATGGCTACACCTTC	CASSQDTARDRGNYGYTF
.	.	TRBV6-5	TRBJ1-1	TGTGCCAGCAGTCCATCTCCGGGAATGACTGAAGCTTTCTTT	CASSPSPGMTEAFF
.	.	TRBV7-2	TRBJ2-5	TGTGCCAGCAGCTTAGCTCTGCGGGAGACCCAGTACTTC	CASSLALRETQYF
few	.	TRBV7-9	TRBJ1-2	TGTGCCAGCAGCCCCCAGGGATACTATGGCTACACCTTC	CASSPQGYYGYTF
.	.	TRBV7-2	TRBJ2-7	TGTGCCAGCAGCTTAGTGTTTCGTGAGCAGTACTTC	CASSLVFREQYF
.	TRBD1	TRBV7-9	TRBJ1-1	TGTGCCAGCAGCCCGAGGGCGGGACAGGGAAGGACTGAAGCTTTCTTT	CASSPRAGQGRTEAFF
.	.	TRBV7-2	TRBJ2-7	TGTGCCAGCAGCTTAGGGGTCGAGCAGTACTTC	CASSLGVEQYF
.	TRBD1	TRBV27	TRBJ2-3	TGTGCCAGCAGGTCCGTCGACAGGGTCACAGATACGCAGTATTTT	CASRSVDRVTDTQYF
.	.	TRBV6-1	TRBJ2-3	TGTGCCAGCAGTGAAGGGTTCGTCCCGGGAGATACGCAGTATTTT	CASSEGFVPGDTQYF
.	.	TRBV4-1	TRBJ1-2	TGCGCCAGCAGCCAAGAAAACCGAGGTTATGGCTACACCTTC	CASSQENRGYGYTF
.	.	TRBV12-3/TRBV12-4	TRBJ2-2	TGTGCCAGCAGGGAGCGGACGACCGGGGAGCTGTTTTTT	CASRERTTGELFF
once	.	TRBV19	TRBJ2-5	TGTGCCAGTAGTCCAAACCCGGGCCTAGAGACCCAGTACTTC	CASSPNPGLETQYF